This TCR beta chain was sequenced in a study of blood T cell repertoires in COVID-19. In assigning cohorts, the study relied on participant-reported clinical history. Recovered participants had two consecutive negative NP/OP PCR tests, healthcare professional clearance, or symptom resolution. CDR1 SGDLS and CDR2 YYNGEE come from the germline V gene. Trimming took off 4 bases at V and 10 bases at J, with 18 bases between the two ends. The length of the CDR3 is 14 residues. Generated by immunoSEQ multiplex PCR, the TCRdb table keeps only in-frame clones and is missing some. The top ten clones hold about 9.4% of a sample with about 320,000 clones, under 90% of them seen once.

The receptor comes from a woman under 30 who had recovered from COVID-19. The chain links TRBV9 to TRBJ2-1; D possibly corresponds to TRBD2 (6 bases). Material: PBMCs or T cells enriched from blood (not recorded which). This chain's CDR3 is CASSPRLVEREQFF. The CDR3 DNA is TGTGCCAGCAGCCCCAGACTAGTGGAGAGGGAGCAGTTCTTC.